This passage covers 5 T cell receptor beta chains from one sample sequenced in a study of beta chain features in type 1 diabetes. Study conclusions and caveats: Significant though moderate, a shortening of TCRB CDR3s appeared in all four CD4+ subsets of Type 1 diabetes patients.

All of the isolated RNA was reverse transcribed, so expressed TCRB transcripts were sequenced. This table comes from immunoSEQ multiplex PCR, and its TCRdb copy is limited to in-frame clones, with some not included. The table lists around 340,000 clones, roughly a tenth of them singletons. The antigens for these receptors are not known. What was sequenced was central memory CD4+ T cells from blood. The receptors were sampled from a young man with type 1 diabetes.

This clone was observed a few times. The rearrangement uses TRBV9 and TRBJ1-1; TRBD1 matches at 7 bases. The CDR3 has 14 amino acids. Germline trimming cut 3 bases from V and 1 base from J; bases unmatched to any gene: 3. The V gene's germline CDR1 is SGDLS and CDR2 YYNGEE. The DNA for the CDR3 is TGTGCCAGCAGCGCGACAGGGCAGAACACTGAAGCTTTCTTT. Its translation is CASSATGQNTEAFF.

Concerning this clone: This likely came from a read error, as a far larger clone is one base away. The rearrangement joins TRBV9 to TRBJ2-7, with 8 nucleotides matching TRBD2. The CDR3 has 14 amino acids. The J segment lost 0 bases and the V segment lost 1 base, leaving 0 bases of the junction unmatched. Germline CDR1 reads SGDLS; CDR2 reads YYNGEE. This CDR3 reads CASSVTSGSYEQYF. The CDR3 DNA is TGTGCCAGCAGCGTAACTAGCGGCTCCTACGAGCAGTACTTC. The entire variable domain, with the rest obtained from reference TRBV9 and TRBJ2-7, is as follows: DSGVTQTPKHLITATGQRVTLRCSPRSGDLSVYWYQQSLDQGLQFLIQYYNGEERAKGNILERFSAQQFPDLHSELNLSSLELGDSALYFCASSVTSGSYEQYFGPGTRLTVT.

Here the CDR3 reads CASSRDLAGELFF. The CDR3 DNA sequence: TGTGCCAGCAGTCGGGACCTGGCCGGGGAGCTGTTTTTT. The chain employs TRBV2 and TRBJ2-2, with D perhaps matching TRBD1 or TRBD2 (5 bases each). Trimming shortened V by 5 bases and J by 6 bases, and 10 bases separated the two germline ends. This CDR3 has 13 residues. The germline V gene has CDR1 SNHLY and CDR2 FYNNEI.

V and J are TRBV30 and TRBJ1-6, with a tentative D call TRBD1 (5 bases). This CDR3 is 14 amino acids long. V was clipped by 3 bases and J by 4 bases, with 10 bases between them. Per germline, CDR1 GTSNPN and CDR2 SVGIG (reference sequence). The CDR3 is CAWRPGGYNSPLHF. In DNA form, the CDR3 reads TGTGCCTGGAGGCCCGGGGGGTATAATTCACCCCTCCACTTT. The full variable domain, in which reference TRBV30 and TRBJ1-6 provide the parts outside the CDR3, is SQTIHQWPATLVQPVGSPLSLECTVEGTSNPNLYWYRQAAGRGLQLLFYSVGIGQISSEVPQNLSASRPQDRQFILSSKKLLLSDSGFYLCAWRPGGYNSPLHFGNGTRLTVT.

V usage is TRBV20-1 and J usage is TRBJ2-3, with no clear D. The CDR3 loop spans 11 amino acids. Between the trimmed V and J ends, which lost 4 bases and 0 bases, there was a span of 2 bases. The V gene's germline CDR1 is DFQATT and CDR2 SNEGSKA (reference sequence). The CDR3 coding sequence is TGCAGTGCTATGAGCACAGATACGCAGTATTTT. It codes for CSAMSTDTQYF.